This T cell receptor (beta chain) originates from a study of T cells in Graves' hyperthyroidism and ophthalmopathy. Study findings and constraints: Ophthalmopathy was predicted by the model a median of roughly 6.6 months ahead of onset.

It was RNA transcripts that yielded the amplified TCR beta CDR3 regions. RT-PCR in the first round (using the HTBI primer set) targeted the TCR CDR3. MiXCR, run by TCRdb on the multiplex PCR reads, gives a single entry per CDR3 protein. The sample lists more than 300,000 distinct CDR3 sequences, 17% occurring once. V lost 5 bases and J lost 9, with 14 bases in between. Looked up from germline, CDR1 is SGHNT and CDR2 is YENEEA. This CDR3 region has 13 residues. Details on this clonotype: What it binds is not known. A much larger clone differs from this one at a single base, so this may be a read error.

Input material: blood. The sequence derives from a woman aged 30 to 39 with Graves' hyperthyroidism that later progressed to Graves' ophthalmopathy. The genes are TRBV11-3 and TRBJ2-1; D uncertain. CDR3 loop: CASSIREHREQFF. In DNA, the CDR3 is TGTGCCAGCAGCATAAGGGAACATCGTGAGCAGTTCTTC.